This TCR beta chain originates from a study of blood T cell repertoires in COVID-19. On the study more broadly: Whether acute or convalescent, the COVID-19 samples came from the United States, Italy and Spain.

V was pared by 2 bases and J by 4 bases, with 4 bases of the junction left unmatched. The CDR3 is made up of 15 amino acids. CDR1 SGDLS and CDR2 YYNGEE come from the germline V gene. Some clones are missing from TCRdb's copy, which holds only in-frame ones; the method was immunoSEQ multiplex PCR. The sample yields 130,000 or so clones, about 84% seen once. The chain uses TRBV9 and TRBJ1-5; 9 nucleotides match TRBD1. Sequencing input: peripheral blood. This sequence originates from a woman aged 55-75 years with acute or convalescent COVID-19. Written as DNA, the CDR3 is TGTGCCAGCAGCGTCTGGGACAGGGATAATCAGCCCCAGCATTTT. Residues: CASSVWDRDNQPQHF.